One T cell receptor beta chain is described in this entry. Its matching antigen is unknown. Here immunoSEQ multiplex PCR was the method, and the copy in TCRdb shows in-frame clones only, minus some. The table lists approximately 350,000 clones, about four fifths of them singletons. The data stem from a study of Ad26.COV2.S vaccination and SARS-CoV-2 variants. The treatment denotes: over 15 received Ad26.COV2.S at low or high dose, single or two shots; 5 received placebo; per-sample allocation not given. Day 63 following the first vaccine or placebo injection was when the samples were taken. Study-wide results and caveats: In vaccinated individuals, spike-specific CD8+ and CD4+ T cell responses reportedly displayed substantial breadth. For non-spike TCRs, breadth in vaccine recipients resembled that in placebo recipients.

CDR1 is SGHTA, CDR2 FQGNSA, per germline. CDR3 length: 15 residues. The trim removed 8 bases at V and 7 bases at J, leaving 8 bases unmatched. The chain uses TRBV7-2 and TRBJ1-6, with 10 bases lining up with TRBD1. The clonotype originates from a person between 18 and 65 years old who received the Ad26.COV2.S COVID-19 vaccine or a placebo. The sequences come from peripheral blood, collected in a trial of Ad26.COV2.S vaccine versus placebo. For the CDR3, the DNA is TGTGCCAGCGACCGACAGGGGGCAAGGAATTCACCCCTCCACTTT. This gives the protein CASDRQGARNSPLHF.